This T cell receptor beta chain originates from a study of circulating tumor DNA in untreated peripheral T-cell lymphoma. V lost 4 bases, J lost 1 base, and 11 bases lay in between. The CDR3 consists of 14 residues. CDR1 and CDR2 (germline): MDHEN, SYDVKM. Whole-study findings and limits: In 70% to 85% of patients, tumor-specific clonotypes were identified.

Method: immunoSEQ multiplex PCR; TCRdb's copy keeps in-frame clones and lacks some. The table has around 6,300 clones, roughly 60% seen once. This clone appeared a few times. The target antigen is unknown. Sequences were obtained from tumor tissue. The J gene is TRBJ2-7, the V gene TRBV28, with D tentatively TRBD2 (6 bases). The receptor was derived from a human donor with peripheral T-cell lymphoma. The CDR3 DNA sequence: TGTGCCAGCAGTTCCACGGGACTGTCCTACGAGCAGTACTTC. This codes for CASSSTGLSYEQYF.